Listed here are 3 T cell receptor beta chains from one sample, sequenced in a study of T cell responses to AZD1222 COVID-19 vaccine. Method: immunoSEQ multiplex PCR; TCRdb's copy keeps in-frame clones and lacks some. The sample includes around 120,000 clones, 70% to 90% of them seen just once. The sequenced sample was peripheral blood, obtained on day 0 of AZD1222 vaccination. The receptor set was obtained from an adult in good health.

This rearrangement joins TRBV12-3 or TRBV12-4 to TRBJ1-2; maybe TRBD1 (5 bases). The CDR3 contains 13 residues. V lost 3 bases to trimming and J lost 7 bases, with 12 bases between them. CDR3 in amino acids: CASSLRWGSGYTF. CDR3 DNA sequence: TGTGCCAGCAGTTTGCGGTGGGGCTCTGGCTACACCTTC.

This chain connects TRBV11-1 to TRBJ1-1; D ambiguous. CDR3 length equals 15 residues. The V end was cut by 1 base, the J end by 1 base, with 10 bases between. CDR1 is SGHAT, CDR2 FQDESV, per germline (reference sequence). CDR3 residues: CASSLVAGENTEAFF. The CDR3 bases are TGTGCCAGCAGCTTAGTCGCAGGAGAGAACACTGAAGCTTTCTTT.

This rearrangement joins TRBV4-3 to TRBJ1-1, with D maybe TRBD1 (5 bases). CDR3 size: 14 residues. V was cut by 2 bases and J by 3 bases, with 10 bases left in between. From germline, CDR1 is LGHNA and CDR2 YSLEER. The CDR3 loop reads CASSQLEGDTEAFF. Here the CDR3 DNA reads TGCGCCAGCAGCCAACTGGAAGGGGACACTGAAGCTTTCTTT.